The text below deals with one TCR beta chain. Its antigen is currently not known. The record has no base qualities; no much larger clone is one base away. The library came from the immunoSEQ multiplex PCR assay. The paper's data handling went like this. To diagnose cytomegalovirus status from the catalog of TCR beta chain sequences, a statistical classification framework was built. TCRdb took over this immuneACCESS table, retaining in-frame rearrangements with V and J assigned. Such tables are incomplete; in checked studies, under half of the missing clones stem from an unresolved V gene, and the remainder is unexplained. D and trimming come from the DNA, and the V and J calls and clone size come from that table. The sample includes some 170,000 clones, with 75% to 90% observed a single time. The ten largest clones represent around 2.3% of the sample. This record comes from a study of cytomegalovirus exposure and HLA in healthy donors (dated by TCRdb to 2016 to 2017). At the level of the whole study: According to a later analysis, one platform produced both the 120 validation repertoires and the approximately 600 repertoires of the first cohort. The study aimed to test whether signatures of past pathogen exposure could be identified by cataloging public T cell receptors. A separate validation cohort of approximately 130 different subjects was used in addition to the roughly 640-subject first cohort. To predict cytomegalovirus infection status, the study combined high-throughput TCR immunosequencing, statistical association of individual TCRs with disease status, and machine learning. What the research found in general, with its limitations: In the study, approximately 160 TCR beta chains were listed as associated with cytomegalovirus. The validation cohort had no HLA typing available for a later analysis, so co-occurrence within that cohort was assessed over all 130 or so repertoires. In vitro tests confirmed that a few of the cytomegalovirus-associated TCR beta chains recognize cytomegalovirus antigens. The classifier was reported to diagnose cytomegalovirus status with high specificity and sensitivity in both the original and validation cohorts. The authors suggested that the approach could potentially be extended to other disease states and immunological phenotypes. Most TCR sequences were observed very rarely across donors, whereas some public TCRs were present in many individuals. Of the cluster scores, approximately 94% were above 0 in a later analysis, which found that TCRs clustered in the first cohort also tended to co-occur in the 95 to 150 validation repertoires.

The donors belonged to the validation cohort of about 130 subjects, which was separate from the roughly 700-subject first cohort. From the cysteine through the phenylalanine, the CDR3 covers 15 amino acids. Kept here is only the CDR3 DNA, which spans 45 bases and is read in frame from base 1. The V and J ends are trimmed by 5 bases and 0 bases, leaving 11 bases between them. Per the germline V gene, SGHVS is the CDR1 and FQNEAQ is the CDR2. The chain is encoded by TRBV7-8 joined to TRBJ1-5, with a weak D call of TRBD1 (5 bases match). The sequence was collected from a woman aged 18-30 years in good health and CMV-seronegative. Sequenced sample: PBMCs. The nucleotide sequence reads TGTGCCAGCAGCCTCAGGGAAGTTAGCAATCAGCCCCAGCATTTT. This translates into CASSLREVSNQPQHF.